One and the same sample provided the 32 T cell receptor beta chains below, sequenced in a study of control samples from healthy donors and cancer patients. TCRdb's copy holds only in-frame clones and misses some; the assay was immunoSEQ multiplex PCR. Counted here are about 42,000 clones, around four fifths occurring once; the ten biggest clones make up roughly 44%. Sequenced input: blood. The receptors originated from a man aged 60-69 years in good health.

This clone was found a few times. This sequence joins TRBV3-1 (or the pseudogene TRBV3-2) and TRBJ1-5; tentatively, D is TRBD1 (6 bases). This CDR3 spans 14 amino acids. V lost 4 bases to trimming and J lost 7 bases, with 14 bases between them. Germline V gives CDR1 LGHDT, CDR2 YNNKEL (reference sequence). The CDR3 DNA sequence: TGTGCCAGCAGCCTTAGACAGGTAGAACAGCCCCAGCATTTT. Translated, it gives CASSLRQVEQPQHF.

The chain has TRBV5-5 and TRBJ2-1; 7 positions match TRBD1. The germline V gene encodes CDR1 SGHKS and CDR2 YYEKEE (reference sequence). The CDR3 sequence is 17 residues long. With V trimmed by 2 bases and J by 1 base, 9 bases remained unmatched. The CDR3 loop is CASSLGKGQLSYNEQFF. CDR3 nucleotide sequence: TGTGCCAGCAGCTTAGGTAAGGGACAGCTATCCTACAATGAGCAGTTCTTC. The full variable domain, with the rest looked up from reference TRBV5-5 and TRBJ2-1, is DAGVTQSPTHLIKTRGQQVTLRCSPISGHKSVSWYQQVLGQGPQFIFQYYEKEERGRGNFPDRFSARQFPNYSSELNVNALLLGDSALYLCASSLGKGQLSYNEQFFGPGTRLTVL.

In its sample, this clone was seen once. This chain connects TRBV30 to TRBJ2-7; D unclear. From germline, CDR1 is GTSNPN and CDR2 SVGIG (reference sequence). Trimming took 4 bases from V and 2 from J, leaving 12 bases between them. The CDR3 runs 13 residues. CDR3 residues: CAWKQDRTYEQYF. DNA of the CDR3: TGTGCCTGGAAGCAAGACCGTACCTACGAGCAGTACTTC.

The CDR3, as DNA: TGTGCCAGCAGTTACTTTGGGGGGGGAGAGACCCAGTACTTC. Translating gives CASSYFGGGETQYF. This chain links TRBV6-2 or TRBV6-3 with TRBJ2-5, with TRBD2 identical over 7 bases. V dropped 1 base and J dropped 4; count of bases not matched to a gene: 3. Germline values: CDR1 MNHEY, CDR2 SVGEGT. CDR3 length: 14 residues.

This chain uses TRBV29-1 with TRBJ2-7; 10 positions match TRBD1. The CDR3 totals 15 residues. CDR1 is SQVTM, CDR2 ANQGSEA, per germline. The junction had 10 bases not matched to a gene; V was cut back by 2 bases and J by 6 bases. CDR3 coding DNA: TGCAGCGTTGAATTAGCCGGGACAGGGGTGGGCGAGCAGTACTTC. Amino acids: CSVELAGTGVGEQYF.

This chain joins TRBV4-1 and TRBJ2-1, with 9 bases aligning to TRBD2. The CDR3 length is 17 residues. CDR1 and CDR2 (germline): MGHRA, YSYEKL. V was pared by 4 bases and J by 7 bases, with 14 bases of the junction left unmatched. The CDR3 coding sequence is TGCGCCAGCAGCCGGGCTAGCGGGATCCTAAGGGGGAATGAGCAGTTCTTC. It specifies CASSRASGILRGNEQFF.

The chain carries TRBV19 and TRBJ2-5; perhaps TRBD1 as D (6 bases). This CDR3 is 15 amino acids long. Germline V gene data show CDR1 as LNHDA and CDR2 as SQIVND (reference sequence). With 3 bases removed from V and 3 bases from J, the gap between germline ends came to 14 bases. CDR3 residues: CASSIRLAGEETQYF. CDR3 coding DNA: TGTGCCAGTAGTATTCGTCTGGCAGGGGAAGAGACCCAGTACTTC.

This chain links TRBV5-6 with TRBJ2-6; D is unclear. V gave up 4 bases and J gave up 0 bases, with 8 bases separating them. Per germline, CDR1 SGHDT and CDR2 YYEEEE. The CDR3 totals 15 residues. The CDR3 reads CASSPSGSGANVLTF. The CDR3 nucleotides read TGTGCCAGCAGCCCCTCGGGCTCTGGGGCCAACGTCCTGACTTTC.

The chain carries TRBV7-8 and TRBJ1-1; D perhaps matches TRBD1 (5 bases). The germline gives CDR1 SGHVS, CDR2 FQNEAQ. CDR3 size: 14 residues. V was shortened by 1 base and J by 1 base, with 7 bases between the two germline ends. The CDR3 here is CASSLVGGNTEAFF. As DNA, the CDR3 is TGTGCCAGCAGCTTAGTGGGGGGGAACACTGAAGCTTTCTTT.

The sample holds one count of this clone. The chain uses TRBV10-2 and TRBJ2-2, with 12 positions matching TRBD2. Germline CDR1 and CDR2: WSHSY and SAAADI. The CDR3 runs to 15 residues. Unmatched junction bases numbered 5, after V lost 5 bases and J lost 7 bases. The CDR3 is CASSLTSGGNGELFF. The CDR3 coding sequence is TGCGCCAGCAGTTTGACTAGCGGGGGTAACGGGGAGCTGTTTTTT.

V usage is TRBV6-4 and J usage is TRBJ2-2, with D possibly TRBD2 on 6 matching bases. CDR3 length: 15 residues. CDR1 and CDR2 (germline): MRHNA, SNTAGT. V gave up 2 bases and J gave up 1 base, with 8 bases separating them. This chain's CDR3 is CASSDQAGNTGELFF. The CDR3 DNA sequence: TGTGCCAGCAGTGACCAAGCGGGGAACACCGGGGAGCTGTTTTTT.

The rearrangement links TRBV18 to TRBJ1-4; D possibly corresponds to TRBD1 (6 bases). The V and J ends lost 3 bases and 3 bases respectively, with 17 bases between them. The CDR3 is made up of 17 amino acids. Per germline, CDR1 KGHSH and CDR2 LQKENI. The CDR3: CASSPNLVDRANEKLFF. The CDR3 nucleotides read TGTGCCAGCTCACCTAACCTCGTGGACAGAGCTAATGAAAAACTGTTTTTT. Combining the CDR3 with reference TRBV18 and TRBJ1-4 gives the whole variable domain NAGVMQNPRHLVRRRGQEARLRCSPMKGHSHVYWYRQLPEEGLKFMVYLQKENIIDESGMPKERFSAEFPKEGPSILRIQQVVRGDSAAYFCASSPNLVDRANEKLFFGSGTQLSVL.

For the CDR3, the DNA is TGTGCCTGGAGGAGAACAGATACGCAGTATTTT. Its translation: CAWRRTDTQYF. This chain links TRBV30 with TRBJ2-3; D is ambiguous. This CDR3 is 11 amino acids long. The V gene lost 3 bases and the J gene lost 3 bases, with 4 bases spanning the gap. Germline V gene lookup returns CDR1 GTSNPN and CDR2 SVGIG (reference sequence). The entire variable domain, with the rest obtained from reference TRBV30 and TRBJ2-3, is as follows: SQTIHQWPATLVQPVGSPLSLECTVEGTSNPNLYWYRQAAGRGLQLLFYSVGIGQISSEVPQNLSASRPQDRQFILSSKKLLLSDSGFYLCAWRRTDTQYFGPGTRLTVL.

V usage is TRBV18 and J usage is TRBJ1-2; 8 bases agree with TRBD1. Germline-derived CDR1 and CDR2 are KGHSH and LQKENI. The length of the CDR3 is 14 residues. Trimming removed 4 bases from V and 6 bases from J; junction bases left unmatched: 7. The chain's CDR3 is CASSLGQGEHGYTF. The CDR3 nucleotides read TGTGCCAGCTCACTAGGACAGGGTGAGCATGGCTACACCTTC.

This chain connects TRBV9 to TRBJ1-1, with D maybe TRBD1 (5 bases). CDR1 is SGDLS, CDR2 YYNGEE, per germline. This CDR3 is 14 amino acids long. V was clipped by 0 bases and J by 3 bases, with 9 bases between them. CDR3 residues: CASSVEGRDTEAFF. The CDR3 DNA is TGTGCCAGCAGCGTAGAGGGCAGGGACACTGAAGCTTTCTTT.

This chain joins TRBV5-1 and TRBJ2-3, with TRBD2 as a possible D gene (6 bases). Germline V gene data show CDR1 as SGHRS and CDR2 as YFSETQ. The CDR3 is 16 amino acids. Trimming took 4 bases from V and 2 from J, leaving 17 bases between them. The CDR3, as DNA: TGCGCCAGCAGCCTCTCCCCGGGAGTTGACACAGATACGCAGTATTTT. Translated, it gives CASSLSPGVDTDTQYF.

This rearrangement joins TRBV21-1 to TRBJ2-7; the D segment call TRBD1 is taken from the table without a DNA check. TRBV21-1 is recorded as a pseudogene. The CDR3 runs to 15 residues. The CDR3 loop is CASSKVQGKGYEQYF. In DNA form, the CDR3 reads TGTGCCAGCAGCAAAGTCCAGGGGAAAGGGTACGAGCAGTACTTC.

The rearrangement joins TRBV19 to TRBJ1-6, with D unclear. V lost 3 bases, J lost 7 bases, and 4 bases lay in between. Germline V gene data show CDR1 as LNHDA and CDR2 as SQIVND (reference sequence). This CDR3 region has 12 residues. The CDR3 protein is CASSMTNSPLHF. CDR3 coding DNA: TGTGCCAGTAGTATGACGAATTCACCCCTCCACTTT.

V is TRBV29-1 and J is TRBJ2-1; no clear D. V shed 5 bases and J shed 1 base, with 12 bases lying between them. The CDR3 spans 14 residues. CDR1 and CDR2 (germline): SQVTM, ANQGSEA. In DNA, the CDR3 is TGCAGCGTTCCTGGTGGGCTGTCCTACAATGAGCAGTTCTTC. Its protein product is CSVPGGLSYNEQFF.

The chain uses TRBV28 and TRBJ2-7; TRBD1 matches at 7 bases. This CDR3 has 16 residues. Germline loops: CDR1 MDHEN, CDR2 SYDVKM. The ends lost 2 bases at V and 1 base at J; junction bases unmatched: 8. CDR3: CASSLISGTVSYEQYF. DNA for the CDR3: TGTGCCAGCAGTTTAATATCCGGGACAGTTTCCTACGAGCAGTACTTC.

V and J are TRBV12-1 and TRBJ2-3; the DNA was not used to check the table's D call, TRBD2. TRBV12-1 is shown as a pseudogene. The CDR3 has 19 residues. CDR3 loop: CASSLWGSGRPSSTDTQYF. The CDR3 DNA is TGTGCCAGCAGCCTTTGGGGCAGCGGGAGACCCTCTAGCACAGATACGCAGTATTTT.

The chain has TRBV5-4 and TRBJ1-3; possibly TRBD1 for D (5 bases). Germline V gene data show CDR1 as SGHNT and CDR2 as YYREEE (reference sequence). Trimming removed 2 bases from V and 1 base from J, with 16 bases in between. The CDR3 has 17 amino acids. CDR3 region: CASSFGAGVASGNTIYF. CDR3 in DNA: TGTGCCAGCAGCTTTGGGGCTGGTGTGGCGTCTGGAAACACCATATATTTT.

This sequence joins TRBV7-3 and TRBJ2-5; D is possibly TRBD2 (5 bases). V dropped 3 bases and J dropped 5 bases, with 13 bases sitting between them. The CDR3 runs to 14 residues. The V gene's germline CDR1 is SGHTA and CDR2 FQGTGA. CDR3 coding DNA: TGTGCCAGCAGCTTGAGAGGGCTTGGCGAGACCCAGTACTTC. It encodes CASSLRGLGETQYF.

CDR3 nucleotide sequence: TGTGCCAGTCGGGGGATCGGGGAGCTGTTTTTT. Amino acids: CASRGIGELFF. The V call is TRBV25-1, the J call TRBJ2-2, with D possibly TRBD2 on 6 matching bases. This CDR3 is built from 11 residues. Germline loops: CDR1 MGHDK, CDR2 SYGVNS. Trimming stripped 9 bases from V and 7 bases from J, with 9 bases between. The full variable domain, rest sourced from reference TRBV25-1 and TRBJ2-2, is EADIYQTPRYLVIGTGKKITLECSQTMGHDKMYWYQQDPGMELHLIHYSYGVNSTEKGDLSSESTVSRIRTEHFPLTLESARPSHTSQYLCASRGIGELFFGEGSRLTVL.

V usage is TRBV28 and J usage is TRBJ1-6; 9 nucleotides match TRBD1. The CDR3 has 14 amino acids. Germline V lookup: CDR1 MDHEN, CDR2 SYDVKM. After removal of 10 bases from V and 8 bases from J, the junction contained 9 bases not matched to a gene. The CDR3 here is CAIATGGVHSPLHF. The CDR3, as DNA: TGTGCCATTGCGACAGGGGGTGTCCATTCACCCCTCCACTTT.

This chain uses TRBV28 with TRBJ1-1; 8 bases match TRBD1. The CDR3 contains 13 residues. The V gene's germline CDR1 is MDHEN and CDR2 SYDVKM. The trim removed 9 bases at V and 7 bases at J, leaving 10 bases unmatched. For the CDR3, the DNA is TGTGCCAGTATACAGGGGGGAGTTGGTGAAGCTTTCTTT. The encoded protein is CASIQGGVGEAFF.

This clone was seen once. The DNA for the CDR3 is TGTGCCAGCAGTTACGGGCCTGCAACTAATGAAAAACTGTTTTTT. It is translated as CASSYGPATNEKLFF. The rearrangement joins TRBV6-2 or TRBV6-3 to TRBJ1-4, with D unresolved. Per the germline V gene, CDR1 is MNHEY and CDR2 is SVGEGT. Trimming cost V 2 bases and J 0 bases, with 7 bases left between them. The CDR3 has 15 residues.

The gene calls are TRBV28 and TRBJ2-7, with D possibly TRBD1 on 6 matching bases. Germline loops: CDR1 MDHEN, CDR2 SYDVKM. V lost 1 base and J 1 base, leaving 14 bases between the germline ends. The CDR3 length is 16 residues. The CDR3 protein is CASSLLGAPLSYEQYF. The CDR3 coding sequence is TGTGCCAGCAGTTTATTGGGGGCCCCCCTATCCTACGAGCAGTACTTC. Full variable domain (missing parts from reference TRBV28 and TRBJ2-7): DVKVTQSSRYLVKRTGEKVFLECVQDMDHENMFWYRQDPGLGLRLIYFSYDVKMKEKGDIPEGYSVSREKKERFSLILESASTNQTSMYLCASSLLGAPLSYEQYFGPGTRLTVT.

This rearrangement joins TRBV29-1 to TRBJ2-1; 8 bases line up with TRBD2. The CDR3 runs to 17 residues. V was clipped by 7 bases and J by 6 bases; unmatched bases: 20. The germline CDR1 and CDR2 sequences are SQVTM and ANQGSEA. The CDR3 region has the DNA TGCAGCGCTTTCACCGGGACTAGGTTAGGGGTCGGCAATGAGCAGTTCTTC. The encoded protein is CSAFTGTRLGVGNEQFF.

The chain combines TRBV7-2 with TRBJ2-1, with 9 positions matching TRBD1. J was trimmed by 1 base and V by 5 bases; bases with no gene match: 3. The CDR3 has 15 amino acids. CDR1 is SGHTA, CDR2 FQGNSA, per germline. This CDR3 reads CASSQDRGSYNEQFF. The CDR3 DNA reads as TGTGCCAGCAGCCAGGACAGGGGATCCTACAATGAGCAGTTCTTC.

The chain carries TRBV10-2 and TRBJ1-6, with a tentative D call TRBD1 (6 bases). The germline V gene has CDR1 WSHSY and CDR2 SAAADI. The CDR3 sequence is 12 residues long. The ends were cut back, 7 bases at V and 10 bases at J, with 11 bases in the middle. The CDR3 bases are TGCGCCAGCAAAGGGGGGAACTCACCCCTCCACTTT. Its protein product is CASKGGNSPLHF.

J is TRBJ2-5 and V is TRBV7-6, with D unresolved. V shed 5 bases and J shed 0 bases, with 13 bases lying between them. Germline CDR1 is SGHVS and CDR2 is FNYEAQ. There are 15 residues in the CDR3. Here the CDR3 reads CASSPFWQDQETQYF. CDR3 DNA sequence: TGTGCCAGCAGCCCCTTTTGGCAAGACCAAGAGACCCAGTACTTC.